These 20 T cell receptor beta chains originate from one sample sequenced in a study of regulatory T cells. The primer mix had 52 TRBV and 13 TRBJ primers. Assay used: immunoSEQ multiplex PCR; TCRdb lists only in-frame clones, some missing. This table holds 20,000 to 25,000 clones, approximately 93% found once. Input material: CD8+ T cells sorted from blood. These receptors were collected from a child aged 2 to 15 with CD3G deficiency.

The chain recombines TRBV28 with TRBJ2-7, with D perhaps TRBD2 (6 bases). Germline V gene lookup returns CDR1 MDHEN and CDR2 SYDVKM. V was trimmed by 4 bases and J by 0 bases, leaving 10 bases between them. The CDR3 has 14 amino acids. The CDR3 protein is CASSSVSGSYEQYF. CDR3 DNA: TGTGCCAGCAGTTCGGTTAGCGGCTCCTACGAGCAGTACTTC.

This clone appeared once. The CDR3 protein is CASSPGPYYEQYF. The CDR3 nucleotides read TGTGCCAGCAGCCCCGGGCCCTACTACGAGCAGTACTTC. V is TRBV28 and J is TRBJ2-7; D gene uncertain. The germline V gene has CDR1 MDHEN and CDR2 SYDVKM. This CDR3 contains 13 residues. Trimming shortened V by 6 bases and J by 3 bases, and 12 bases separated the two germline ends.

The CDR3 loop reads CASSVGDIGEQFF. The CDR3 nucleotides are TGTGCCAGCAGCGTAGGGGACATAGGTGAGCAGTTCTTC. This chain joins TRBV9 and TRBJ2-1; perhaps TRBD1 as D (6 bases). This CDR3 region has 13 residues. CDR1 is SGDLS, CDR2 YYNGEE, per germline. V was cut by 0 bases and J by 9 bases, with 10 bases left in between.

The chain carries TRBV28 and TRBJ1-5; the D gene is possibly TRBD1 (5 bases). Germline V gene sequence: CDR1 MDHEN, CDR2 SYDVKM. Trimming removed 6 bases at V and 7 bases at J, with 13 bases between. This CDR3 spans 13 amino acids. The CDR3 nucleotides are TGTGCCAGCAGCCCAGGGAGGTACCAGCCCCAGCATTTT. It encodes CASSPGRYQPQHF.

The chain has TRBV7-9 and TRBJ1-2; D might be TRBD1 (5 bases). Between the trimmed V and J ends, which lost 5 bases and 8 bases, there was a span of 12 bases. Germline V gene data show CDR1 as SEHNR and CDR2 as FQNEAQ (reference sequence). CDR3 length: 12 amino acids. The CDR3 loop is CASSHGTAGYTF. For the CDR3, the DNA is TGTGCCAGCAGCCACGGGACGGCCGGCTACACCTTC.

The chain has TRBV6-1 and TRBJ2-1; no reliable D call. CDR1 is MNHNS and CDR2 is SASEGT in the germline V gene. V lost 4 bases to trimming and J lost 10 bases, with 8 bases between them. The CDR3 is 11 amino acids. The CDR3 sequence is CASSGLGEQFF. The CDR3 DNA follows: TGTGCCAGCAGTGGTCTAGGAGAGCAGTTCTTC.

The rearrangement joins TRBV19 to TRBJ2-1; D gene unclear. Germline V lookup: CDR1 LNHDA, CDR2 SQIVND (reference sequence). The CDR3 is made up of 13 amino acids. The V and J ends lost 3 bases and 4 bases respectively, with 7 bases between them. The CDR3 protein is CASSIDRYNEQFF. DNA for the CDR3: TGTGCCAGTAGTATCGATAGATACAATGAGCAGTTCTTC.

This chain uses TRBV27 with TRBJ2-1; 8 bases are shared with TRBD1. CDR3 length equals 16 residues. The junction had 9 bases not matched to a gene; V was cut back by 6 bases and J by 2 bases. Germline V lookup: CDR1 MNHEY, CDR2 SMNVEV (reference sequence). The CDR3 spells CASSPGTGGPYNEQFF. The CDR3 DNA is TGTGCCAGCAGCCCCGGGACAGGTGGTCCCTACAATGAGCAGTTCTTC.

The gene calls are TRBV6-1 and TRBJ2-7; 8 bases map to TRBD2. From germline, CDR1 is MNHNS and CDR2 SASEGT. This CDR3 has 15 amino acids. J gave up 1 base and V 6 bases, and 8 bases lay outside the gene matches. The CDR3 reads CASSRLSGTSYEQYF. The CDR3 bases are TGTGCCAGCAGCAGACTTAGCGGGACGTCCTACGAGCAGTACTTC.

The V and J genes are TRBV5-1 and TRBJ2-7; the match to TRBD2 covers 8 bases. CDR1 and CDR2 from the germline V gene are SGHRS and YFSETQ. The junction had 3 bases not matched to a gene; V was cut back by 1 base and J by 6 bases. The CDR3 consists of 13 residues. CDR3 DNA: TGCGCCAGCAGCTTGACGGGAGGGGGCGAGCAGTACTTC. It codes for CASSLTGGGEQYF. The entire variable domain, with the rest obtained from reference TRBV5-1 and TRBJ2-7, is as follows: KAGVTQTPRYLIKTRGQQVTLSCSPISGHRSVSWYQQTPGQGLQFLFEYFSETQRNKGNFPGRFSGRQFSNSRSEMNVSTLELGDSALYLCASSLTGGGEQYFGPGTRLTVT.

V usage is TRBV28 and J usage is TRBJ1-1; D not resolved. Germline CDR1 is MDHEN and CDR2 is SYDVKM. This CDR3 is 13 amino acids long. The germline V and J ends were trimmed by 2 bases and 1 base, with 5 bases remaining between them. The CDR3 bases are TGTGCCAGCAGTTTAGGGCGGAACACTGAAGCTTTCTTT. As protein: CASSLGRNTEAFF.

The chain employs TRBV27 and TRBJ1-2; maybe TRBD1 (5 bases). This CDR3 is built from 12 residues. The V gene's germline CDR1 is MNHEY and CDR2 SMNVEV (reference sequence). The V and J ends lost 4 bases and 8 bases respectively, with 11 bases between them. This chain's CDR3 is CASSSAGRGYTF. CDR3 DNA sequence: TGTGCCAGCAGTTCGGCAGGGAGAGGCTACACCTTC.

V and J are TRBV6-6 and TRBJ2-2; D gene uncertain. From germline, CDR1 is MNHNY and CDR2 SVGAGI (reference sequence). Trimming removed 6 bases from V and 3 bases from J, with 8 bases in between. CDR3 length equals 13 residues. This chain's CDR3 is CASSRPDTGELFF. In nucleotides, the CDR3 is TGTGCCAGCAGCCGACCAGACACCGGGGAGCTGTTTTTT.

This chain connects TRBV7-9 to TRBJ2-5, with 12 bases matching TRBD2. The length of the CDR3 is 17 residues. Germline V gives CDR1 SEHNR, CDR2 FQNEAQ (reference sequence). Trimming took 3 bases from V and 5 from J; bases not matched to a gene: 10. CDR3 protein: CASSFPGTSGPVETQYF. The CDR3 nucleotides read TGTGCCAGCAGCTTCCCAGGGACTAGCGGGCCCGTGGAGACCCAGTACTTC.

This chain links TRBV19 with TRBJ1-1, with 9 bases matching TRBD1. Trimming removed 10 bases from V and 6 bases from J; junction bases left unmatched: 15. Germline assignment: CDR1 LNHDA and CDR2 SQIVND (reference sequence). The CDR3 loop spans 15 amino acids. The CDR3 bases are TGTGCCACAAAGACGGGGACAGGGCCATCAGCTGAAGCTTTCTTT. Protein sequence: CATKTGTGPSAEAFF.

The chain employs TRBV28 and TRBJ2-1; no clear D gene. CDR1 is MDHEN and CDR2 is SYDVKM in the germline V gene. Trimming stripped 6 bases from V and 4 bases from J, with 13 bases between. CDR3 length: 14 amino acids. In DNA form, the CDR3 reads TGTGCCAGCAGCCCCCCGGGCTATTACAATGAGCAGTTCTTC. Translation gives CASSPPGYYNEQFF.

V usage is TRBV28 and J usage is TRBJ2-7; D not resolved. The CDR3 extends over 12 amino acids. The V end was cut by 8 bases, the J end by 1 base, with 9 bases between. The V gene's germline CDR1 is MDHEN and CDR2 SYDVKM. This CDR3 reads CASASESYEQYF. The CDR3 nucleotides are TGTGCCAGCGCCTCAGAATCCTACGAGCAGTACTTC.

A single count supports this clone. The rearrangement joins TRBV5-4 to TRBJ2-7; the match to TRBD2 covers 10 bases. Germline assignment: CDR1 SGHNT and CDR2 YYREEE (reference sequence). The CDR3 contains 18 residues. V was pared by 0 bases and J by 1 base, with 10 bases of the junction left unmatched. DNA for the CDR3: TGTGCCAGCAGCTTGGGCGGTTGGAGGACTAGCGGTTCCTACGAGCAGTACTTC. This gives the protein CASSLGGWRTSGSYEQYF.

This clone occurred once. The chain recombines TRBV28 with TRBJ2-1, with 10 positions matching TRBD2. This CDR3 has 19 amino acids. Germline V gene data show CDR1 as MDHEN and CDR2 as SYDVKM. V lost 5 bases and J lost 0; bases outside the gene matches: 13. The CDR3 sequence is CASSTPDSGRSSSYNEQFF. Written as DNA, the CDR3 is TGTGCCAGCAGTACCCCTGATAGCGGGAGGTCAAGCTCCTACAATGAGCAGTTCTTC.

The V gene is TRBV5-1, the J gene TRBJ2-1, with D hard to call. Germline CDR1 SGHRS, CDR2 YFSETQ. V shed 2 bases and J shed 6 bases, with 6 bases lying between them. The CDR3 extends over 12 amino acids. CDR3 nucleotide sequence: TGCGCCAGCAGCTTATATTCCAATGAGCAGTTCTTC. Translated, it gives CASSLYSNEQFF.